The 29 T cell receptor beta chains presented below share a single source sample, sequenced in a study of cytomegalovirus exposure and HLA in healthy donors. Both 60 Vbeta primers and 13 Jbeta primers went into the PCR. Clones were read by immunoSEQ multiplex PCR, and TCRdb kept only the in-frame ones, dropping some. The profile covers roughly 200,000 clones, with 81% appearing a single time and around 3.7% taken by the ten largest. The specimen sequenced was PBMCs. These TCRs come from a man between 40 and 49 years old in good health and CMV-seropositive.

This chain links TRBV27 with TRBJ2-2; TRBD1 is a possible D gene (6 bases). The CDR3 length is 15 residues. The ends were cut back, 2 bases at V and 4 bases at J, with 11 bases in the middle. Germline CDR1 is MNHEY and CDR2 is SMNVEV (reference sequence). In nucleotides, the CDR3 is TGTGCCAGCAGTTTAATACAGGGAAGCACCGGGGAGCTGTTTTTT. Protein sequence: CASSLIQGSTGELFF.

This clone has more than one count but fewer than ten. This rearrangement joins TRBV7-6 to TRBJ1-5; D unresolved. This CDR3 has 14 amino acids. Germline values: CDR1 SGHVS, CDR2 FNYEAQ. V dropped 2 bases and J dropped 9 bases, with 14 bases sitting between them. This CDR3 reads CASSLSPGDPPQHF. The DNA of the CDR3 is TGTGCCAGCAGCTTATCGCCCGGGGATCCGCCCCAGCATTTT. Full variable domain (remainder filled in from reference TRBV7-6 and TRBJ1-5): GAGVSQSPRYKVTKRGQDVALRCDPISGHVSLYWYRQALGQGPEFLTYFNYEAQQDKSGLPNDRFSAERPEGSISTLTIQRTEQRDSAMYRCASSLSPGDPPQHFGDGTRLSIL.

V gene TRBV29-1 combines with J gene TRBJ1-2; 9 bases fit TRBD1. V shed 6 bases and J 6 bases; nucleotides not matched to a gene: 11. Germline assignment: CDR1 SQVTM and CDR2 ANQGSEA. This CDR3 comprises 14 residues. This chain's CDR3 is CSVDLGQGLHGYTF. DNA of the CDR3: TGCAGCGTGGACTTGGGACAGGGCCTTCATGGCTACACCTTC.

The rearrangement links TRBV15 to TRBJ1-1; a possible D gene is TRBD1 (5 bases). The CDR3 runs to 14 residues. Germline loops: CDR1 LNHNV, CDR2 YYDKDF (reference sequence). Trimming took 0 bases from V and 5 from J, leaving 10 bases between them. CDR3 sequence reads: CATSRDRVLTEAFF. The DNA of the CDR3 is TGTGCCACCAGCAGAGACAGGGTACTTACTGAAGCTTTCTTT.

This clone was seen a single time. Written as DNA, the CDR3 is TGCGCCAGCAGCCAACGGACAGGGATAGGAAACACCATATATTTT. This sequence encodes CASSQRTGIGNTIYF. This chain links TRBV4-1 with TRBJ1-3, with TRBD1 matching 8 bases. Germline trimming cut 2 bases from V and 4 bases from J; bases unmatched to any gene: 4. Germline V gives CDR1 MGHRA, CDR2 YSYEKL. This CDR3 contains 15 residues.

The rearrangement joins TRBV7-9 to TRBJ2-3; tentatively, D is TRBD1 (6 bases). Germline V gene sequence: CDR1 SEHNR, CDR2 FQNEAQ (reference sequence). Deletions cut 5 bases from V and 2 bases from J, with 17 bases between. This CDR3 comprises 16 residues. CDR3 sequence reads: CASSPPGQLPTDTQYF. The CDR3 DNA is TGTGCCAGCAGCCCTCCAGGACAGCTACCCACAGATACGCAGTATTTT.

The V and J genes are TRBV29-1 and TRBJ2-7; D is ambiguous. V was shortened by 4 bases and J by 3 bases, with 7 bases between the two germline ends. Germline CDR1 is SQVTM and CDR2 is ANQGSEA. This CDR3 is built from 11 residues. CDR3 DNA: TGCAGCGTTGGGAGCAACTACGAGCAGTACTTC. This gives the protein CSVGSNYEQYF.

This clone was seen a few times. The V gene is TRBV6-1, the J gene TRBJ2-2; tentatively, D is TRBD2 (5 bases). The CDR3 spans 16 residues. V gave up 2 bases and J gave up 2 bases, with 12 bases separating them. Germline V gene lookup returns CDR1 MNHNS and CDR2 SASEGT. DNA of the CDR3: TGTGCCAGCAGTGAAACGCGGGCCTTAAACACCGGGGAGCTGTTTTTT. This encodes CASSETRALNTGELFF.

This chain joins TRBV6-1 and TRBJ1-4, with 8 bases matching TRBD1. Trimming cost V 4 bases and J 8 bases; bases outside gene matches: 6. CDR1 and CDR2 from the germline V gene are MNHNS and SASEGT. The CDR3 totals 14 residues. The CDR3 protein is CASSAHRGAEKLFF. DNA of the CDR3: TGTGCCAGCAGTGCCCACAGGGGGGCGGAAAAACTGTTTTTT.

The CDR3 sequence is CASSFAILANSPLHF. CDR3 bases: TGTGCCAGCAGCTTCGCGATCCTAGCAAATTCACCCCTCCACTTT. This chain joins TRBV5-4 and TRBJ1-6, with D uncertain. V was clipped by 2 bases and J by 7 bases, with 13 bases between them. This CDR3 has 15 amino acids. The germline V gene encodes CDR1 SGHNT and CDR2 YYREEE (reference sequence).

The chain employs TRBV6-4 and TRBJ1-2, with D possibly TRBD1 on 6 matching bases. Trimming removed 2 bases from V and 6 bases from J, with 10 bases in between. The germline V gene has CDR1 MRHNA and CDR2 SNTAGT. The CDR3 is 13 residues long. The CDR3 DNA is TGTGCCAGCAGTGACGGGGAGGGGGATGGCTACACCTTC. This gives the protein CASSDGEGDGYTF.

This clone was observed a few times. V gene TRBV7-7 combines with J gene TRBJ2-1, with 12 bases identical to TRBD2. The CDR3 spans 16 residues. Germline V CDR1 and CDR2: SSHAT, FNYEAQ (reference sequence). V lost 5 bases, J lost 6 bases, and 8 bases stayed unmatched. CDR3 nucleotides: TGTGCCAGCAGCAAACTACTAGCGGGAGGTCCCAATGAGCAGTTCTTC. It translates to CASSKLLAGGPNEQFF.

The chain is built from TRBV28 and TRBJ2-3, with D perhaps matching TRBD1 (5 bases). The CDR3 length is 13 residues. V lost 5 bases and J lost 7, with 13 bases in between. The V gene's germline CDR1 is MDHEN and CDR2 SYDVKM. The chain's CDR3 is CASSPLTEYTQYF. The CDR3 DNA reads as TGTGCCAGCAGTCCATTGACAGAGTATACGCAGTATTTT.

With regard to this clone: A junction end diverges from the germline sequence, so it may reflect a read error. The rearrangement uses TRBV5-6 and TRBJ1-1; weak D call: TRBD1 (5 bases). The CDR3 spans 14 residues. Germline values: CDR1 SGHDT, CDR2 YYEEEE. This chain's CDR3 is CACSLRDWNTEAFF. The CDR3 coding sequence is TGTGCCTGCAGCCTCCGGGACTGGAACACTGAAGCTTTCTTT.

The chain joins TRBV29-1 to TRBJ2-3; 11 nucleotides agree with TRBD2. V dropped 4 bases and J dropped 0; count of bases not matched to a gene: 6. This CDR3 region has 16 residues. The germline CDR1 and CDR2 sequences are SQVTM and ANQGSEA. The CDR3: CSVALAGETSTDTQYF. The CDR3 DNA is TGCAGCGTTGCACTAGCGGGGGAAACTAGCACAGATACGCAGTATTTT.

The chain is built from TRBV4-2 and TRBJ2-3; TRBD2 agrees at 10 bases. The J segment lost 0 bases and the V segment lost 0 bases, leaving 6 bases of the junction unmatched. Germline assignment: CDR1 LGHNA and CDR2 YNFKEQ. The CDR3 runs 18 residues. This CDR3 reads CASSQETTSGISTDTQYF. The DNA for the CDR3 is TGTGCCAGCAGCCAAGAAACTACTAGCGGGATTAGCACAGATACGCAGTATTTT.

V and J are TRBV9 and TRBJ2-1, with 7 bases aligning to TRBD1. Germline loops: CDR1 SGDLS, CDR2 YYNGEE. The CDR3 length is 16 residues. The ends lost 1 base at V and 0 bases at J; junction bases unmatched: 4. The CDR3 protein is CASSVTGTVSYNEQFF. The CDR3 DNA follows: TGTGCCAGCAGCGTAACCGGGACAGTCTCCTACAATGAGCAGTTCTTC.

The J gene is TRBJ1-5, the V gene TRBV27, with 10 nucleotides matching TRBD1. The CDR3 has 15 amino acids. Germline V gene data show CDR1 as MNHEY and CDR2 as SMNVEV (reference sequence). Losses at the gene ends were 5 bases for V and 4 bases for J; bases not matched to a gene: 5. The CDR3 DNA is TGTGCCAGCAGTGCCCGGGACAGGGGTAATCAGCCCCAGCATTTT. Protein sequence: CASSARDRGNQPQHF.

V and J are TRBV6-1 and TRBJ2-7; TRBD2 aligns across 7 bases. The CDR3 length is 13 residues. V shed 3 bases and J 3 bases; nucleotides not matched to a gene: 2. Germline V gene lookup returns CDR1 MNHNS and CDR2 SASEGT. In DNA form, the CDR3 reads TGTGCCAGCAGTGATGGGGGGGGCTACGAGCAGTACTTC. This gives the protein CASSDGGGYEQYF.

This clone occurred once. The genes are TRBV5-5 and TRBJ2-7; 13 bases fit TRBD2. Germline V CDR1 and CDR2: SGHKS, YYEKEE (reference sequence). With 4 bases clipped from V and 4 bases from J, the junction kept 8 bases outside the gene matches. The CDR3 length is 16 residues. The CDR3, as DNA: TGTGCCAGCAGCCCCCGGACTAGCGGGAGACGATACGAGCAGTACTTC. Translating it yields CASSPRTSGRRYEQYF.

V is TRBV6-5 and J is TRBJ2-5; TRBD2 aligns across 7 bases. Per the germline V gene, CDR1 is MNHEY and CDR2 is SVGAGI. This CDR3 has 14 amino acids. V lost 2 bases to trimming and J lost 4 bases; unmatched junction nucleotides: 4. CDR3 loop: CASSYGGGTETQYF. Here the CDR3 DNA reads TGTGCCAGCAGTTACGGCGGGGGAACAGAGACCCAGTACTTC.

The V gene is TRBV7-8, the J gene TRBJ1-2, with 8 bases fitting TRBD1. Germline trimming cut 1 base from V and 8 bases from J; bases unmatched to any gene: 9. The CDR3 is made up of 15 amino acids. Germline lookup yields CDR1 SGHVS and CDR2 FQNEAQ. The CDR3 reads CASSLEAAGGRGYTF. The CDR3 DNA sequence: TGTGCCAGCAGCTTAGAAGCGGCAGGGGGCCGGGGCTACACCTTC.

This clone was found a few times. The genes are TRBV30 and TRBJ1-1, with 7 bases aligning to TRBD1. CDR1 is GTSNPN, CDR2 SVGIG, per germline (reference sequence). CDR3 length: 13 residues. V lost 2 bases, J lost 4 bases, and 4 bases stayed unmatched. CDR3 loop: CAWSFDRVTEAFF. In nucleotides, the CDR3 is TGTGCCTGGAGTTTTGACAGGGTCACTGAAGCTTTCTTT.

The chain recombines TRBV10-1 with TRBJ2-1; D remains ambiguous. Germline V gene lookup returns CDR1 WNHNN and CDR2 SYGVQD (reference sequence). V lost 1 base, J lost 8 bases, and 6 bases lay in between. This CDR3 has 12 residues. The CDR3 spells CASSEYGHEQFF. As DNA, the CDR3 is TGCGCCAGCAGTGAGTATGGCCATGAGCAGTTCTTC.

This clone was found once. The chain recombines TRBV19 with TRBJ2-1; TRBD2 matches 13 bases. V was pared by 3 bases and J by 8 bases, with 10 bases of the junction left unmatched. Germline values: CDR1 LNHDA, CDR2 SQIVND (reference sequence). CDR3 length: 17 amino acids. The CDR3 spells CASSMPPTSGRGHEQFF. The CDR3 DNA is TGTGCCAGTAGTATGCCACCTACTAGCGGGAGGGGGCATGAGCAGTTCTTC.

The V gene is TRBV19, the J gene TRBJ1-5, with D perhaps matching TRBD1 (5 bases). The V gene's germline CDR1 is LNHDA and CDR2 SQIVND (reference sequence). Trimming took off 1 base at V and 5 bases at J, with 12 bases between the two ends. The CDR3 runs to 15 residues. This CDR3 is CASSIVGGADQPQHF. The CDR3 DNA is TGTGCCAGTAGTATAGTGGGAGGGGCGGATCAGCCCCAGCATTTT.

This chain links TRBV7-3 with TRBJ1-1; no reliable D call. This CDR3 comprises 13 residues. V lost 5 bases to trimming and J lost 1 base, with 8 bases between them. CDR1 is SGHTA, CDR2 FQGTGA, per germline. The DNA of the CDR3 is TGTGCCAGCAGCCCAACACCGAACACTGAAGCTTTCTTT. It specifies CASSPTPNTEAFF.

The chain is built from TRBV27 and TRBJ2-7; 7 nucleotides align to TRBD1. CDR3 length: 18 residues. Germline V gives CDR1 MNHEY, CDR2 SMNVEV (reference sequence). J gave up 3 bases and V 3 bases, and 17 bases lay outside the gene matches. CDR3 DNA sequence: TGTGCCAGCAGTTTGTTCCCCTCCAACTTAGGGGGCGGCTACGAGCAGTACTTC. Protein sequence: CASSLFPSNLGGGYEQYF.

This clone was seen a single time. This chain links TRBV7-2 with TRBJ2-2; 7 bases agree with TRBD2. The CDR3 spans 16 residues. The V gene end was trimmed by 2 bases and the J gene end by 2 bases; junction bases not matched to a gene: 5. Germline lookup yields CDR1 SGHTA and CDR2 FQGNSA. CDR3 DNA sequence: TGTGCCAGCAGCTTATTTCCGGGGGGAAACACCGGGGAGCTGTTTTTT. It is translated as CASSLFPGGNTGELFF.